Detailed here is one TCR beta chain. The sample comes from a study of PD-1 and CTLA-4 blockade in melanoma. Profiling relied on immunoSEQ multiplex PCR, and the TCRdb table lists in-frame clones only, not all of them. The sample lists tens of thousands of clones; around 88% were seen once. This clonotype originated in a human donor with melanoma. Sequencing was performed on CD8+ T cells from peripheral blood, taken before anti-PD-1 treatment.

The CDR3 is CASRNLDRGIDSPLHF. The CDR3 DNA sequence: TGTGCCAGTAGGAACCTCGACAGGGGGATCGATTCACCCCTCCACTTT. The chain is built from TRBV19 and TRBJ1-6; 9 bases align to TRBD1. Germline V gene data show CDR1 as LNHDA and CDR2 as SQIVND (reference sequence). The CDR3 extends over 16 amino acids. The trim removed 6 bases at V and 8 bases at J, leaving 11 bases unmatched.